Listed here is a single TCR beta chain. Its antigen is undetermined. The data were obtained in a study of CD8+ T cells in alopecia areata. Looking at the study overall: Those treated were given oral tofacitinib at 5 to 10 mg twice daily. Tofacitinib administration persisted for 6 to 18 months, succeeded by 6 months off drug. General study findings and limits: TCR sharing was clearer in mice than between patients, perhaps partly owing to patient HLA diversity.

Once RNA had been extracted, it was reverse transcribed into cDNA to act as the sequencing template. Generated by immunoSEQ multiplex PCR, the TCRdb table keeps only in-frame clones and is missing some. The sample yields roughly 200,000 clones, 35% to 40% seen once. The V and J ends lost 0 bases and 6 bases respectively, with 14 bases between them. The CDR3 has 15 amino acids. CDR1 is GTSNPN, CDR2 SVGIG, per germline (reference sequence). Treatment here: oral pan-JAK inhibitor, 5-10 mg twice daily. Starting from PBMCs, sorting isolated CD4+ and CD8+ T cells. The rearrangement joins TRBV30 to TRBJ2-2, with TRBD1 as a possible D gene (5 bases). The source was CD4+ T cells sorted from blood, collected at roughly week 30, from a patient treated with tofacitinib. The sequence was obtained from a human donor with alopecia areata. DNA of the CDR3: TGTGCCTGGAGTGTAGGGGCTGGACGAGCCGGGGAGCTGTTTTTT. Translation: CAWSVGAGRAGELFF.